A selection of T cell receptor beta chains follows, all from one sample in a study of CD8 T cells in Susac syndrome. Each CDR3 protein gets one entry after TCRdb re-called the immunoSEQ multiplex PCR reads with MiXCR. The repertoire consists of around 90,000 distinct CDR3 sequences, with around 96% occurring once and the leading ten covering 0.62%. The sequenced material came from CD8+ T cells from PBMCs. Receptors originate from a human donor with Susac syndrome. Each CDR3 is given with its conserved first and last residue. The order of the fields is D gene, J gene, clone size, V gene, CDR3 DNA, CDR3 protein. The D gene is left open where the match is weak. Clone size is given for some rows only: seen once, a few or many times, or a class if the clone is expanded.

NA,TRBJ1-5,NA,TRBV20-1,TGCAGTGCTGGAAGAGGAGGGGTCTACAGCAATCAGCCCCAGCATTTT,CSAGRGGVYSNQPQHF
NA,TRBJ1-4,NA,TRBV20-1,TGCAGTGTTCAGCCAGGCGATAATGAAAAACTGTTTTTT,CSVQPGDNEKLFF
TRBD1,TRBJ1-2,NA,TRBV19,TGTGCCAGTAGCCCGGGACAGGGGCATGGCTACACCTTC,CASSPGQGHGYTF
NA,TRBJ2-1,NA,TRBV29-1,TGCAGCGTTGGAGCGAATGAGCAGTTCTTC,CSVGANEQFF
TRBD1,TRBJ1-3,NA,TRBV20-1,TGCAGTGCTAGTGACAGGGTGTCTGGAAACACCATATATTTT,CSASDRVSGNTIYF
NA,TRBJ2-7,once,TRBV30,TGTGCCTGCCAAGCGTCCGCCTACGAGCAGTACTTC,CACQASAYEQYF
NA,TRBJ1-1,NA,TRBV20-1,TGCAGTGCCCCGCTGAGGGGCACTGAAGCTTTCTTT,CSAPLRGTEAFF
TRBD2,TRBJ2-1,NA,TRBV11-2,TGTGCCAGCAGCCATAGCGGGACTAGCCGTGATGAGCAGTTCTTC,CASSHSGTSRDEQFF
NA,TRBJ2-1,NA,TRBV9,TGTGCCAGCAGCGTCTCAGGGAGCTCCTACAATGAGCAGTTCTTC,CASSVSGSSYNEQFF
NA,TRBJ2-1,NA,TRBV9,TGTGCCAGCAGCGTGAGCACCGGGTCCGCGGGCAATGAGCAGTTCTTC,CASSVSTGSAGNEQFF
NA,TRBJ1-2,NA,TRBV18,TGTGCCAGCTCACCCCAAGGCTATGGCTACACCTTC,CASSPQGYGYTF
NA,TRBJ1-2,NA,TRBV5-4,TGTGCCAGCAGCTACGGGGGCCTCCTGCCTAACTATGGCTACACCTTC,CASSYGGLLPNYGYTF
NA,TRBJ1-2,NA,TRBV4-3,TGCGCCAGCAGCCAAGATGCAGCCACATATGGCTACACCTTC,CASSQDAATYGYTF
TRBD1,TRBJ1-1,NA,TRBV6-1,TGTGCCAGCAGGGACAGGGGTTTGAACACTGAAGCTTTCTTT,CASRDRGLNTEAFF
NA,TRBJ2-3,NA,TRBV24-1,TGTGCCACCAGTGACCGTAGGACTGCCCGTCCGCAGTATTTT,CATSDRRTARPQYF
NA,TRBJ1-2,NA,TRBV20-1,TGCAGTGCTGGGGGATCAGCACGCTATGGCTACACCTTC,CSAGGSARYGYTF
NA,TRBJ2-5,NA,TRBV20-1,TGCAGTGCTAGAGTCCAGCAAGAGACCCAGTACTTC,CSARVQQETQYF